This T cell receptor (beta chain) was sequenced during a study of blood T cell repertoires in COVID-19. In the study overall: Acute and convalescent COVID-19 samples came from the United States, Italy and Spain. The analysed material was cDNA or gDNA that came from T cells, B-cell-depleted T cells, or PBMCs.

How the authors handled the data: Nucleated cell number was recorded as an estimate derived from reference gene primer amplification. Generated by immunoSEQ multiplex PCR, the TCRdb table keeps only in-frame clones and is missing some. V and J calls and clone size are those listed in that table; D and trimming were worked out from the DNA. The data hold some 100,000 clones, with approximately 80% observed a single time. The CDR3 is made up of 14 amino acids. V lost 7 bases, J lost 4 bases, and 5 bases stayed unmatched. Germline V gene data show CDR1 as SGHAT and CDR2 as FQDESV (reference sequence). The sequence was obtained from a woman older than 75 with active or convalescent COVID-19. The V and J genes are TRBV11-1 and TRBJ2-1; 9 bases are shared with TRBD2. Sequenced input: peripheral blood. CDR3 region: CASTSSGTYNEQFF. CDR3 DNA sequence: TGTGCCAGCACCTCTAGCGGGACTTACAATGAGCAGTTCTTC.